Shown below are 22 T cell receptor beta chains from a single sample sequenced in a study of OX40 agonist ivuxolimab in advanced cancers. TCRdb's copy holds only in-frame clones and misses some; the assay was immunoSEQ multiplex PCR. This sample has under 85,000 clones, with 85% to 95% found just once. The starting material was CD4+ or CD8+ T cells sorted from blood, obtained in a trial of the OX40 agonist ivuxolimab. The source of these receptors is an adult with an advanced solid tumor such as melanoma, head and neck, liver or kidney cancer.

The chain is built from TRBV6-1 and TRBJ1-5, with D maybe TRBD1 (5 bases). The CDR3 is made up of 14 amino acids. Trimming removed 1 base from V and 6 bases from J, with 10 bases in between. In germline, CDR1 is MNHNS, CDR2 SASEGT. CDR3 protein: CASSEDGGGQPQHF. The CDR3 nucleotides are TGTGCCAGCAGTGAAGACGGGGGGGGTCAGCCCCAGCATTTT.

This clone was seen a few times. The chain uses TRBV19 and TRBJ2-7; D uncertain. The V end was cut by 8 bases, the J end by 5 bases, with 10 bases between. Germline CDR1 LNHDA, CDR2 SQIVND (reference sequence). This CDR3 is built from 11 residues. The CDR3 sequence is CASGFYDEQYF. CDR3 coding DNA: TGTGCCAGTGGGTTCTACGACGAGCAGTACTTC.

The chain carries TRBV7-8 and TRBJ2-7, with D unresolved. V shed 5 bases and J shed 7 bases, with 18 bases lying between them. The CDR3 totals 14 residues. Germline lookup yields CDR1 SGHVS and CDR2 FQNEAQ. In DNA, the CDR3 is TGTGCCAGCAGCCCCTTTGCACCTGGAAAGGAGCAGTACTTC. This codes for CASSPFAPGKEQYF.

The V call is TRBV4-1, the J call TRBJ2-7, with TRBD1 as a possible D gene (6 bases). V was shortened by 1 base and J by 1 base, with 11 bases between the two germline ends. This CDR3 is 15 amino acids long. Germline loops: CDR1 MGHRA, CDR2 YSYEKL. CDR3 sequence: CASSQVWTESYEQYF. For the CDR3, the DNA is TGCGCCAGCAGCCAAGTATGGACAGAATCCTACGAGCAGTACTTC.

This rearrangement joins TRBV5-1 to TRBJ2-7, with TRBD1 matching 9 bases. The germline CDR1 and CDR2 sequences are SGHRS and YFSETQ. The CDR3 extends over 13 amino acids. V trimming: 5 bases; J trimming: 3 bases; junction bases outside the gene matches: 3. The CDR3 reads CASRSDRGYEQYF. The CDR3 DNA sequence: TGCGCCAGCAGATCGGACAGGGGCTACGAGCAGTACTTC.

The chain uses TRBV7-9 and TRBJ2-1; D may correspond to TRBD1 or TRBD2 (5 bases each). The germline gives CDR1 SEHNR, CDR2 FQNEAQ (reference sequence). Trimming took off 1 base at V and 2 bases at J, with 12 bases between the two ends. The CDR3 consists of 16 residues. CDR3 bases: TGTGCCAGCAGCTTAGTCTACGGGGCCGCCTACAATGAGCAGTTCTTC. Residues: CASSLVYGAAYNEQFF.

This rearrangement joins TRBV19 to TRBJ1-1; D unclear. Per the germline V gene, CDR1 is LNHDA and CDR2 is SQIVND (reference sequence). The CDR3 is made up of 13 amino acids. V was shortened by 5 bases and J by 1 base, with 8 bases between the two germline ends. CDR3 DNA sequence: TGTGCCAGTAGTCCCACAGCGAACACTGAAGCTTTCTTT. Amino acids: CASSPTANTEAFF.

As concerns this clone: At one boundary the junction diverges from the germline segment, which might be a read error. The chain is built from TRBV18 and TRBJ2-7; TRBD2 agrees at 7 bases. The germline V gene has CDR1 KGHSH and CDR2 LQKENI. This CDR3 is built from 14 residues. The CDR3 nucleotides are TGTGCCAGCTCCATGGGGGGGATCTCCAACGAGCAGTACTTC. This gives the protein CASSMGGISNEQYF.

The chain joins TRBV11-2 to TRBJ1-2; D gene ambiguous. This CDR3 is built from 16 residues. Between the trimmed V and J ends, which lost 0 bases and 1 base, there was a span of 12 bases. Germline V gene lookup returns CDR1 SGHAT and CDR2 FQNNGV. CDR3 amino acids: CASSLEDWESNYGYTF. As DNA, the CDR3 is TGTGCCAGCAGCTTAGAGGACTGGGAGAGTAACTATGGCTACACCTTC. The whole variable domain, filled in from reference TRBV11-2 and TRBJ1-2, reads EAGVAQSPRYKIIEKRQSVAFWCNPISGHATLYWYQQILGQGPKLLIQFQNNGVVDDSQLPKDRFSAERLKGVDSTLKIQPAKLEDSAVYLCASSLEDWESNYGYTFGSGTRLTVV.

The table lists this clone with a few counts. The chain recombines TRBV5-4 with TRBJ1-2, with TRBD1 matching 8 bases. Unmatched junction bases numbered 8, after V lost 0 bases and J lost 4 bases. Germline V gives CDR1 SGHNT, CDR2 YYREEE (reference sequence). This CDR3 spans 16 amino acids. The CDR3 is CASSLGGQVSIYGYTF. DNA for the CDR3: TGTGCCAGCAGCTTGGGGGGACAGGTCTCCATCTATGGCTACACCTTC. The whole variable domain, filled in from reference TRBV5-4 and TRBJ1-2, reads ETGVTQSPTHLIKTRGQQVTLRCSSQSGHNTVSWYQQALGQGPQFIFQYYREEENGRGNFPPRFSGLQFPNYSSELNVNALELDDSALYLCASSLGGQVSIYGYTFGSGTRLTVV.

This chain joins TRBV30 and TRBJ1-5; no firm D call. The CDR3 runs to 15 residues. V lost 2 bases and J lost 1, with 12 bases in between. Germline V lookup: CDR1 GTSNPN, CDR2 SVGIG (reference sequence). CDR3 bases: TGTGCCTGGAGTTTTGAGGGCGGGAGCAATCAGCCCCAGCATTTT. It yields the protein CAWSFEGGSNQPQHF.

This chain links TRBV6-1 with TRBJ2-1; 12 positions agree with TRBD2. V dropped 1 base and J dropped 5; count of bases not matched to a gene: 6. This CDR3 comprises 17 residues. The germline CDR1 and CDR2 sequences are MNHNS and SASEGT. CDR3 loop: CASSEGPLAGGHNEQFF. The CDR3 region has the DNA TGTGCCAGCAGTGAAGGGCCCCTAGCGGGGGGGCACAATGAGCAGTTCTTC.

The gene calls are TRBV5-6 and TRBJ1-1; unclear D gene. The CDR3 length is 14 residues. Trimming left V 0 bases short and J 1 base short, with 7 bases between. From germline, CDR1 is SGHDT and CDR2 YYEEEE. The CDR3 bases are TGTGCCAGCAGCTTGGAAACAGAGAACACTGAAGCTTTCTTT. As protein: CASSLETENTEAFF.

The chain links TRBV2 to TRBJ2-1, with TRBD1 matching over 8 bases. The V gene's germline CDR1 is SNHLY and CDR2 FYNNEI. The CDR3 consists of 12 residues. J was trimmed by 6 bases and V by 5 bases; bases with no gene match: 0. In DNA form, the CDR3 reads TGTGCCAGCAGTACAGGGGGCAATGAGCAGTTCTTC. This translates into CASSTGGNEQFF.

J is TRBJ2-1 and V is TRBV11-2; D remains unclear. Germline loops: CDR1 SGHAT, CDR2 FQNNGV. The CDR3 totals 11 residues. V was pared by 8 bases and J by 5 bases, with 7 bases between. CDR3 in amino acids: CASRDHNEQFF. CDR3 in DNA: TGTGCCAGCCGAGACCACAATGAGCAGTTCTTC. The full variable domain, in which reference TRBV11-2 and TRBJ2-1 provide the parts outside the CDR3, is EAGVAQSPRYKIIEKRQSVAFWCNPISGHATLYWYQQILGQGPKLLIQFQNNGVVDDSQLPKDRFSAERLKGVDSTLKIQPAKLEDSAVYLCASRDHNEQFFGPGTRLTVL.

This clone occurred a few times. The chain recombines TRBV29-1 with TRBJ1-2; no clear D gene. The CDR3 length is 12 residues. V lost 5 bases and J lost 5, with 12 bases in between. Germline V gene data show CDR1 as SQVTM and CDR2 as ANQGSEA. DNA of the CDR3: TGCAGCGTTTATGATGGACTGTATGGCTACACCTTC. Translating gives CSVYDGLYGYTF. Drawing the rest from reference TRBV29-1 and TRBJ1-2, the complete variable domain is SAVISQKPSRDICQRGTSLTIQCQVDSQVTMMFWYRQQPGQSLTLIATANQGSEATYESGFVIDKFPISRPNLTFSTLTVSNMSPEDSSIYLCSVYDGLYGYTFGSGTRLTVV.

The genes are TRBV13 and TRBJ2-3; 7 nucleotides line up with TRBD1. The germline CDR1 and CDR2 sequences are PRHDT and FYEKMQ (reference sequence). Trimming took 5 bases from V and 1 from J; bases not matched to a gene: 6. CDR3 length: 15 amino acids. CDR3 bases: TGTGCCAGCAGCCCACAGGGGCCACGCACAGATACGCAGTATTTT. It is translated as CASSPQGPRTDTQYF.

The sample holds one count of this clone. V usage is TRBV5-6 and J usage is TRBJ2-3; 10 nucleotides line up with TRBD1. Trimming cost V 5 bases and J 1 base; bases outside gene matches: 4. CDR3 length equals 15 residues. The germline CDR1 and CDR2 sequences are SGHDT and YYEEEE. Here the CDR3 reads CASRSGTGGTDTQYF. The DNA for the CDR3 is TGTGCCAGCAGGTCCGGGACAGGGGGCACAGATACGCAGTATTTT.

Here the CDR3 reads CAWSVSPSDTQYF. In DNA, the CDR3 is TGTGCCTGGAGTGTATCCCCCTCAGATACGCAGTATTTT. The rearrangement links TRBV30 to TRBJ2-3; D gene ambiguous. V shed 0 bases and J shed 4 bases, with 8 bases lying between them. In germline, CDR1 is GTSNPN, CDR2 SVGIG (reference sequence). This CDR3 is 13 amino acids long.

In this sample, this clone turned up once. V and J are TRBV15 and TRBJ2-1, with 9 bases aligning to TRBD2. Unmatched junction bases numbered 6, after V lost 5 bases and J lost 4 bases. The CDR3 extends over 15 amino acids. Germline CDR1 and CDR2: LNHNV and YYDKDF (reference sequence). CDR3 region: CATSGSGSTYNEQFF. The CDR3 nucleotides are TGTGCCACCAGCGGTAGCGGGAGTACATACAATGAGCAGTTCTTC.

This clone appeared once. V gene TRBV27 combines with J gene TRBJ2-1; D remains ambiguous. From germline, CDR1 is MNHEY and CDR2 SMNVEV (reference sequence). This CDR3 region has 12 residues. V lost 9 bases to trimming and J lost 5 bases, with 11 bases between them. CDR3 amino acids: CASTAPNNEQFF. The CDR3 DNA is TGTGCCAGTACCGCACCAAACAATGAGCAGTTCTTC.

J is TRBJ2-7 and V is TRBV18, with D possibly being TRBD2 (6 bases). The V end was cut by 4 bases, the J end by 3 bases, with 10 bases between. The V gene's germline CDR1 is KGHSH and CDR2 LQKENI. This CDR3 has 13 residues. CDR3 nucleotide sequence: TGTGCCAGCTCACTTGGAGGGCGCTACGAGCAGTACTTC. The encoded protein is CASSLGGRYEQYF.